What follows are 2 T cell receptor beta chains derived from one specimen sequenced in a study of cytomegalovirus exposure and HLA in healthy donors. PCR amplification relied on 60 Vbeta primers (plus 13 Jbeta primers). TCRdb keeps only in-frame clones here, not all; method: immunoSEQ multiplex PCR. This sample yields some 110,000 clones, of which roughly 80% are seen a single time; around 2.2% belongs to the top ten. The sequenced material came from PBMCs. The receptors stem from a man in his thirties or forties in good health and CMV-seronegative.

Concerning this clone itself: At one end the junction does not follow the germline gene, possibly because of a read error. The V call is TRBV2, the J call TRBJ2-3; tentatively, D is TRBD1 (6 bases). The CDR3 is 15 amino acids. Germline assignment: CDR1 SNHLY and CDR2 FYNNEI. The CDR3 nucleotides read TGTGCCGGCAGTGAAGGAAGGGGGAGCACAGATACGCAGTATTTT. As protein: CAGSEGRGSTDTQYF.

The chain is built from TRBV19 and TRBJ2-5; possible D gene TRBD2, 5 bases. CDR3 length: 13 residues. CDR1 is LNHDA and CDR2 is SQIVND in the germline V gene (reference sequence). V was trimmed by 1 base and J by 7 bases, leaving 10 bases between them. This CDR3 is CASSIGNAGTQYF. The CDR3 nucleotides read TGTGCCAGTAGTATAGGTAACGCGGGGACCCAGTACTTC.